This T cell receptor beta chain was documented in a study of metastatic and nonmetastatic thyroid tumors. Broader study findings: The reported finding was significantly higher TCR beta diversity in malignant thyroid tumors relative to benign nodules, in blood and tumor.

The sample holds a few counts of this clone. Its cognate antigen is unknown. V lost 4 bases to trimming and J lost 4 bases, with 14 bases between them. Germline CDR1 reads MNHEY; CDR2 reads SVGEGT. CDR3 length: 15 amino acids. The entire patient cohort was treatment-naive prior to thyroid surgery. With MiXCR, TCRdb reprocessed the PCR reads. Here the sample spans 55,000 to 75,000 clones, around 20% being singletons. The gene calls are TRBV6-2 or TRBV6-3 and TRBJ2-1, with D maybe TRBD2 (7 bases). The sequence derives from a female donor with papillary thyroid cancer or a benign thyroid nodule (not recorded which). Some clones in this sample may be carry-over from other donors' samples. Sequencing input: blood. The CDR3: CASSSSGTQYNEQFF. The CDR3 nucleotides read TGTGCCAGCAGTTCAAGCGGGACACAGTACAATGAGCAGTTCTTC.